A single sample gave rise to the 6 T cell receptor beta chains below, sequenced in a study of technical replicates of blood from a few donors (dated by TCRdb to about 2017). Library preparation used the immunoSEQ multiplex PCR assay. As stored in TCRdb, this immuneACCESS dataset retains in-frame rearrangements with V and J assigned. A fraction of the clones does not appear; measured against another copy, unresolved V genes explain less than half of the discrepancy, and the remainder lacks a known reason. This sample is represented by nearly 70,000 clones; roughly nine tenths of them were singletons. Jointly, the top ten make up roughly 5% of the sample. The sample was PBMCs. The receptors come from a human donor in good health. Some clones in this sample may be carry-over from other donors' samples.

This chain joins TRBV18 and TRBJ1-1, with D perhaps matching TRBD1 (5 bases). CDR3 size: 13 residues. The germline gives CDR1 KGHSH, CDR2 LQKENI. V lost 4 bases to trimming and J lost 4 bases, with 10 bases between them. In DNA, the CDR3 is TGTGCCAGCTCACAACAGGAACTCACTGAAGCTTTCTTT. Translated, it gives CASSQQELTEAFF.

This chain connects TRBV9 to TRBJ1-3; D gene unclear. Germline CDR1 reads SGDLS; CDR2 reads YYNGEE. The V end lost 0 bases, the J end lost 0 bases, and 10 bases lay between the germline ends. The CDR3 is 16 amino acids. CDR3 sequence (DNA): TGTGCCAGCAGCGTAGTTGGAGGGTACTCTGGAAACACCATATATTTT. Its translation is CASSVVGGYSGNTIYF.

The CDR3 nucleotides read TGTGCCAGTAGTATGGGACAGATAATTAACTATGGCTACACCTTC. Protein product: CASSMGQIINYGYTF. V and J are TRBV19 and TRBJ1-2; 7 positions agree with TRBD1. Looked up from germline, CDR1 is LNHDA and CDR2 is SQIVND (reference sequence). J lost 1 base, V lost 3 bases, and 5 bases had no gene match. The CDR3 runs to 15 residues.

This chain connects TRBV2 to TRBJ2-3, with 11 bases that match TRBD2. Per the germline V gene, CDR1 is SNHLY and CDR2 is FYNNEI. CDR3 length: 14 amino acids. The V segment lost 7 bases and the J segment 6 bases; nucleotides outside the gene matches: 6. The CDR3 here is CASNSGGVRDTQYF. The CDR3 bases are TGTGCCAGCAATAGCGGGGGGGTACGGGATACGCAGTATTTT.

A single count supports this clone. The chain uses TRBV30 and TRBJ2-7; possible D gene TRBD2, 6 bases. The germline CDR1 and CDR2 sequences are GTSNPN and SVGIG (reference sequence). The V and J ends lost 0 bases and 2 bases respectively, with 11 bases between them. This CDR3 region has 14 residues. CDR3 protein: CAWSVGTFPYEQYF. The CDR3 DNA reads as TGTGCCTGGAGTGTCGGGACTTTCCCCTACGAGCAGTACTTC.

The CDR3 here is CASSFLPGQGEDGYTF. The CDR3 DNA follows: TGTGCCAGCAGTTTCTTACCTGGACAGGGGGAAGATGGCTACACCTTC. The chain couples TRBV6-5 to TRBJ1-2; 10 nucleotides align to TRBD1. CDR3 length equals 16 residues. CDR1 is MNHEY, CDR2 SVGAGI, per germline. V lost 4 bases and J lost 6; bases outside the gene matches: 11.